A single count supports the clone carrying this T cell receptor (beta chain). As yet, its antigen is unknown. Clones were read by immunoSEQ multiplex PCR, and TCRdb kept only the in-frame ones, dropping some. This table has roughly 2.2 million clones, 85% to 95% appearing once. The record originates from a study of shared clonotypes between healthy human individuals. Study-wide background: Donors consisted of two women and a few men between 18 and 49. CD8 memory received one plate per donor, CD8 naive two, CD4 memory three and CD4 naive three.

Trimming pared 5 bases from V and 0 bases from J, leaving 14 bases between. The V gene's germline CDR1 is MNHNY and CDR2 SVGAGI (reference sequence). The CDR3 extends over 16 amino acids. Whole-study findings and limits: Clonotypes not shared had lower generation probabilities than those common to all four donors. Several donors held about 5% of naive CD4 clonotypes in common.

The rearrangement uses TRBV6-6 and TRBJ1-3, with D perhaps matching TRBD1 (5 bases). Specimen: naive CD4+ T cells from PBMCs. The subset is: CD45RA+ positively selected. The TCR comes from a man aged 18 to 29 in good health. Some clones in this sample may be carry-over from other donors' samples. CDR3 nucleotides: TGTGCCAGCAGTAATCCGACCAGGGTCTCTGGAAACACCATATATTTT. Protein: CASSNPTRVSGNTIYF.